One sample yielded the 30 T cell receptor beta chains listed below, sequenced in a study of technical replicates of blood from several donors. The table came from immunoSEQ multiplex PCR; TCRdb's copy has only in-frame clones and leaves some out. The table has about 98,000 clones, approximately 96% seen once. The specimen sequenced was T cells isolated from PBMCs. These receptors all come from a human donor in good health.

This clone is a singleton in its sample. The CDR3 DNA sequence: TGTGCCAGCAGCCCGGACAGGCCGAGCTCCTACGAGCAGTACTTC. Its protein product is CASSPDRPSSYEQYF. This chain connects TRBV6-6 to TRBJ2-7, with 7 bases matching TRBD1. Germline V lookup: CDR1 MNHNY, CDR2 SVGAGI (reference sequence). V trimming: 6 bases; J trimming: 0 bases; junction bases outside the gene matches: 8. This CDR3 spans 15 amino acids.

This rearrangement joins TRBV29-1 to TRBJ1-2, with TRBD1 matching over 8 bases. This CDR3 contains 11 residues. CDR1 is SQVTM and CDR2 is ANQGSEA in the germline V gene. V gave up 7 bases and J gave up 6 bases; unmatched junction bases: 4. In DNA form, the CDR3 reads TGCAGCGCCGGGACAGGAAATGGCTACACCTTC. It translates to CSAGTGNGYTF. Using reference TRBV29-1 and TRBJ1-2 for the parts outside the CDR3, the full variable domain is SAVISQKPSRDICQRGTSLTIQCQVDSQVTMMFWYRQQPGQSLTLIATANQGSEATYESGFVIDKFPISRPNLTFSTLTVSNMSPEDSSIYLCSAGTGNGYTFGSGTRLTVV.

The chain employs TRBV7-9 and TRBJ2-1; 13 bases map to TRBD2. This CDR3 is built from 19 residues. Germline V gene lookup returns CDR1 SEHNR and CDR2 FQNEAQ (reference sequence). Losses at the gene ends were 1 base for V and 3 bases for J; bases not matched to a gene: 9. As DNA, the CDR3 is TGTGCCAGCAGCTTAGAACTAGCGGGAGGGCCCTTATTCTACAATGAGCAGTTCTTC. The encoded protein is CASSLELAGGPLFYNEQFF.

This sequence joins TRBV18 and TRBJ2-5; no definite D call. There are 11 residues in the CDR3. CDR1 and CDR2 from the germline V gene are KGHSH and LQKENI. V lost 6 bases and J 2 bases, leaving 4 bases between the germline ends. Written as DNA, the CDR3 is TGTGCCAGCTCTACACAAGAGACCCAGTACTTC. Translated, it gives CASSTQETQYF.

CDR3 DNA sequence: TGTGCCAGCAGTTATGGACAGGTAGATCAGCCCCAGCATTTT. It specifies CASSYGQVDQPQHF. This chain connects TRBV11-2 to TRBJ1-5, with TRBD1 identical over 7 bases. V trimming: 6 bases; J trimming: 5 bases; junction bases outside the gene matches: 7. Germline V gene lookup returns CDR1 SGHAT and CDR2 FQNNGV. The CDR3 consists of 14 residues.

The genes are TRBV5-1 and TRBJ1-4; no definite D call. CDR1 is SGHRS, CDR2 YFSETQ, per germline. The ends were cut back, 4 bases at V and 0 bases at J, with 13 bases in the middle. There are 16 residues in the CDR3. CDR3 sequence reads: CASSPTRQATNEKLFF. The DNA of the CDR3 is TGCGCCAGCAGCCCTACTCGACAAGCAACTAATGAAAAACTGTTTTTT.

The chain employs TRBV9 and TRBJ2-7; 12 nucleotides line up with TRBD2. With V trimmed by 3 bases and J by 2 bases, 3 bases remained unmatched. This CDR3 has 15 residues. Germline CDR1 SGDLS, CDR2 YYNGEE. Here the CDR3 reads CASSETSGRTYEQYF. The DNA of the CDR3 is TGTGCCAGCAGCGAAACTAGCGGGAGGACCTACGAGCAGTACTTC. Filled out from reference TRBV9 and TRBJ2-7, the complete variable domain reads DSGVTQTPKHLITATGQRVTLRCSPRSGDLSVYWYQQSLDQGLQFLIQYYNGEERAKGNILERFSAQQFPDLHSELNLSSLELGDSALYFCASSETSGRTYEQYFGPGTRLTVT.

This clone was recorded once. The chain has TRBV10-1 and TRBJ1-2, with 8 bases matching TRBD1. This CDR3 has 14 residues. V lost 2 bases, J lost 4 bases, and 3 bases stayed unmatched. The germline V gene has CDR1 WNHNN and CDR2 SYGVQD (reference sequence). CDR3 in amino acids: CASSEHRGSYGYTF. The CDR3 DNA is TGCGCCAGCAGTGAGCACAGGGGGTCCTATGGCTACACCTTC.

The V gene is TRBV2, the J gene TRBJ1-5; D call uncertain. CDR1 and CDR2 from the germline V gene are SNHLY and FYNNEI. Trimming stripped 4 bases from V and 3 bases from J, with 16 bases between. The CDR3 runs to 16 residues. The CDR3 DNA follows: TGTGCCAGCAGTGCCTCTGGCTTCGGGGTCAATCAGCCCCAGCATTTT. As protein: CASSASGFGVNQPQHF.

This chain connects TRBV10-3 to TRBJ1-1; perhaps TRBD1 as D (6 bases). V gave up 11 bases and J gave up 0 bases, with 31 bases separating them. In germline, CDR1 is ENHRY, CDR2 SYGVKD. CDR3 length equals 19 residues. CDR3 amino acids: CASEQGSVGTNLMNTEAFF. DNA for the CDR3: TGTGCCTCGGAACAGGGTAGTGTTGGGACGAATCTCATGAACACTGAAGCTTTCTTT.

V gene TRBV9 combines with J gene TRBJ2-5; TRBD1 matches 8 bases. Germline V gives CDR1 SGDLS, CDR2 YYNGEE. The CDR3 loop spans 15 amino acids. After removal of 1 base from V and 5 bases from J, the junction contained 7 bases not matched to a gene. The CDR3 protein is CASSVNRGARETQYF. As DNA, the CDR3 is TGTGCCAGCAGCGTAAACAGGGGGGCCCGTGAGACCCAGTACTTC.

This chain uses TRBV5-1 with TRBJ1-2; 8 bases agree with TRBD1. V dropped 3 bases and J dropped 6; count of bases not matched to a gene: 1. CDR1 and CDR2 from the germline V gene are SGHRS and YFSETQ. CDR3 length: 12 residues. This CDR3 reads CASSSQGDGYTF. The CDR3 bases are TGCGCCAGCAGCTCACAGGGGGATGGCTACACCTTC.

This clone was counted between two and nine times. The V call is TRBV19, the J call TRBJ2-1; 7 positions match TRBD1. CDR1 and CDR2 from the germline V gene are LNHDA and SQIVND (reference sequence). The CDR3 consists of 15 residues. The V and J ends lost 1 base and 6 bases, in that order; junction bases with no gene match: 6. CDR3 DNA: TGTGCCAGTAGTATAGCCAGGGGGAATGTCAATGAGCAGTTCTTC. Protein product: CASSIARGNVNEQFF.

CDR3 in DNA: TGTGCCAGCAGTTCCTTCGAAAACAGGGAAAATCAGCCCCAGCATTTT. It translates to CASSSFENRENQPQHF. This chain links TRBV27 with TRBJ1-5, with a tentative D call TRBD1 (6 bases). The CDR3 consists of 16 residues. CDR1 and CDR2 (germline): MNHEY, SMNVEV (reference sequence). Trimming stripped 4 bases from V and 4 bases from J, with 17 bases between.

For the CDR3, the DNA is TGTGCCAGCAGTTTGGAACTAGCGGGGTACAATGAGCAGTTCTTC. This sequence encodes CASSLELAGYNEQFF. The rearrangement uses TRBV27 and TRBJ2-1, with 10 bases aligning to TRBD2. The CDR3 has 15 residues. The germline gives CDR1 MNHEY, CDR2 SMNVEV (reference sequence). With 3 bases clipped from V and 4 bases from J, the junction kept 3 bases outside the gene matches.

The chain has TRBV28 and TRBJ2-7, with 8 bases that match TRBD1. Trimming removed 4 bases from V and 0 bases from J; junction bases left unmatched: 11. CDR3 length equals 17 residues. Per germline, CDR1 MDHEN and CDR2 SYDVKM. The CDR3 DNA is TGTGCCAGCAGTTCCCCAGGGGGCGGCAGGGCCTCCTACGAGCAGTACTTC. It encodes CASSSPGGGRASYEQYF.

The genes are TRBV10-3 and TRBJ1-6, with TRBD1 identical over 10 bases. The CDR3 has 15 amino acids. Germline V CDR1 and CDR2: ENHRY, SYGVKD. V lost 11 bases, J lost 7 bases, and 11 bases stayed unmatched. The CDR3 sequence is CASSPGQGTNSPLHF. Written as DNA, the CDR3 is TGTGCCTCGTCCCCGGGACAGGGGACAAATTCACCCCTCCACTTT.

The rearrangement uses TRBV5-8 and TRBJ2-5, with D possibly matching TRBD1 (5 bases). The CDR3 is 13 residues long. CDR1 is SGHTS and CDR2 is YDEGEE in the germline V gene. Deletions cut 0 bases from V and 5 bases from J, with 8 bases between. The DNA of the CDR3 is TGTGCCAGCAGCTTGGGGGGCTGGGAGACCCAGTACTTC. This encodes CASSLGGWETQYF.

The chain recombines TRBV5-1 with TRBJ2-7; TRBD1 might be the D (5 bases). This CDR3 comprises 14 residues. Germline V CDR1 and CDR2: SGHRS, YFSETQ. Trimming took off 3 bases at V and 8 bases at J, with 18 bases between the two ends. Here the CDR3 DNA reads TGCGCCAGCAGCTCCCTTGATAGGGGTGGCAAGCAGTACTTC. This sequence encodes CASSSLDRGGKQYF.

The rearrangement links TRBV11-2 to TRBJ1-4; the match to TRBD1 covers 8 bases. Germline CDR1 and CDR2: SGHAT and FQNNGV. This CDR3 contains 15 residues. The trim removed 2 bases at V and 3 bases at J, leaving 2 bases unmatched. CDR3 sequence: CASSLRGQANEKLFF. CDR3 nucleotide sequence: TGTGCCAGCAGCTTAAGGGGACAGGCTAATGAAAAACTGTTTTTT. Based on the CDR3 plus reference TRBV11-2 and TRBJ1-4, the full variable domain is EAGVAQSPRYKIIEKRQSVAFWCNPISGHATLYWYQQILGQGPKLLIQFQNNGVVDDSQLPKDRFSAERLKGVDSTLKIQPAKLEDSAVYLCASSLRGQANEKLFFGSGTQLSVL.

The chain links TRBV28 to TRBJ1-1, with D tentatively TRBD1 (5 bases). The V gene lost 5 bases and the J gene lost 0 bases, with 13 bases spanning the gap. The CDR3 is made up of 15 amino acids. The germline gives CDR1 MDHEN, CDR2 SYDVKM. The CDR3 coding sequence is TGTGCCAGCAGTGAATCAGGGTTCATGAACACTGAAGCTTTCTTT. Translated: CASSESGFMNTEAFF.

V is TRBV5-5 and J is TRBJ1-2, with 9 bases lining up with TRBD1. The CDR3 length is 12 residues. V lost 5 bases and J lost 8; bases outside the gene matches: 4. Germline lookup yields CDR1 SGHKS and CDR2 YYEKEE (reference sequence). The CDR3 spells CASRRTGEGYTF. For the CDR3, the DNA is TGTGCCAGCAGGAGGACAGGGGAAGGCTACACCTTC.

The CDR3 loop reads CASSVYARLTNYNEQFF. The CDR3 coding sequence is TGTGCCAGCAGCGTATATGCCAGACTAACTAACTACAATGAGCAGTTCTTC. The chain couples TRBV9 to TRBJ2-1; a weak D match, TRBD2 (5 bases). V dropped 1 base and J dropped 3 bases, with 17 bases sitting between them. The CDR3 contains 17 residues. Germline V gives CDR1 SGDLS, CDR2 YYNGEE.

The V call is TRBV5-5, the J call TRBJ2-5; tentatively, D is TRBD1 (5 bases). The CDR3 spans 15 residues. Germline assignment: CDR1 SGHKS and CDR2 YYEKEE (reference sequence). Trimming left V 2 bases short and J 5 bases short, with 16 bases between. CDR3 sequence reads: CASSLSMTAQETQYF. Written as DNA, the CDR3 is TGTGCCAGCAGCTTATCAATGACAGCTCAGGAGACCCAGTACTTC.

J is TRBJ1-2 and V is TRBV10-3, with D hard to call. The CDR3 contains 15 residues. Per the germline V gene, CDR1 is ENHRY and CDR2 is SYGVKD. Deletions cut 0 bases from V and 7 bases from J, with 15 bases between. The CDR3 DNA sequence: TGTGCCATCAGTGAGTCGAGAAGGGAGGGAGGTGGCTACACCTTC. Translating it yields CAISESRREGGGYTF.

Only one count was recorded for this clone. The genes are TRBV19 and TRBJ2-2, with D possibly TRBD2 on 6 matching bases. Trimming cost V 6 bases and J 0 bases, with 11 bases left between them. Germline V gene data show CDR1 as LNHDA and CDR2 as SQIVND (reference sequence). The CDR3 spans 15 residues. CDR3 in amino acids: CASSRGSTNTGELFF. The CDR3 nucleotides are TGTGCCAGTAGCCGGGGGAGTACGAACACCGGGGAGCTGTTTTTT. The full variable domain, its missing parts supplied by reference TRBV19 and TRBJ2-2, is DGGITQSPKYLFRKEGQNVTLSCEQNLNHDAMYWYRQDPGQGLRLIYYSQIVNDFQKGDIAEGYSVSREKKESFPLTVTSAQKNPTAFYLCASSRGSTNTGELFFGEGSRLTVL.

The V and J genes are TRBV5-1 and TRBJ1-2, with D perhaps TRBD1 (5 bases). V lost 0 bases and J 0 bases, leaving 21 bases between the germline ends. The CDR3 is 19 amino acids. CDR1 and CDR2 from the germline V gene are SGHRS and YFSETQ. The CDR3 DNA follows: TGCGCCAGCAGCTTGGAGGGTTGGGGGGACTTGGCTTCTAACTATGGCTACACCTTC. It specifies CASSLEGWGDLASNYGYTF.

Only a few counts were recorded for this clone. The chain joins TRBV28 to TRBJ1-1; D is unclear. The germline gives CDR1 MDHEN, CDR2 SYDVKM. This CDR3 spans 13 amino acids. Trimming removed 2 bases at V and 10 bases at J, with 14 bases between. The CDR3 sequence is CASSLNGPGGAFF. The DNA of the CDR3 is TGTGCCAGCAGTTTAAATGGTCCCGGTGGAGCTTTCTTT.

The chain uses TRBV7-8 and TRBJ1-1, with D tentatively TRBD1 (6 bases). This CDR3 spans 15 amino acids. CDR1 and CDR2 from the germline V gene are SGHVS and FQNEAQ. V lost 5 bases and J lost 3, with 16 bases in between. The CDR3 is CASSVSTGRDTEAFF. The CDR3 DNA sequence: TGTGCCAGCAGCGTATCGACAGGCCGTGACACTGAAGCTTTCTTT.

The chain carries TRBV5-1 and TRBJ2-3, with a tentative D call TRBD1 (6 bases). The germline V and J ends were trimmed by 2 bases and 9 bases, with 16 bases remaining between them. CDR3 size: 14 residues. The germline gives CDR1 SGHRS, CDR2 YFSETQ. The CDR3 spells CASSFLQGFWTQYF. The CDR3 coding sequence is TGCGCCAGCAGCTTTCTACAGGGTTTCTGGACGCAGTATTTT. Complete variable domain (other parts from reference TRBV5-1 and TRBJ2-3): KAGVTQTPRYLIKTRGQQVTLSCSPISGHRSVSWYQQTPGQGLQFLFEYFSETQRNKGNFPGRFSGRQFSNSRSEMNVSTLELGDSALYLCASSFLQGFWTQYFGPGTRLTVL.